Sequencing of this TCR beta chain was carried out in a study of beta chain features in type 1 diabetes. This CDR3 is built from 15 residues. CDR1 SGDLS and CDR2 YYNGEE come from the germline V gene. V shed 3 bases and J shed 5 bases, with 15 bases lying between them. Every bit of the isolated RNA underwent reverse transcription, so sequencing read expressed TCRB transcripts. Repertoires were generated with immunoSEQ multiplex PCR, while TCRdb's copy carries only in-frame clones and drops some. The sample has more than 300,000 clones, roughly 15% seen once; the top ten hold about 0.02%. Sequencing was done on a sample of naive CD4+ T cells from blood. This sequence was found in a woman aged 18-35 years in good health. V gene TRBV9 combines with J gene TRBJ2-1; tentatively, D is TRBD1 (6 bases). The CDR3 protein is CASSGITGFDNEQFF. The CDR3, as DNA: TGTGCCAGCAGCGGCATAACAGGGTTCGACAATGAGCAGTTCTTC.